The TCR beta chain described here comes from a study of blood T cell repertoires in COVID-19. As for the study in general: Samples taken during acute and convalescent COVID-19 were collected in the United States, Italy and Spain. PBMCs, B-cell-depleted T cells, or T cells provided the cDNA or gDNA that made up the material.

The V gene lost 3 bases and the J gene lost 3 bases, with 9 bases spanning the gap. CDR1 is MNHEY and CDR2 is SMNVEV in the germline V gene (reference sequence). The CDR3 length is 14 residues. Methods used by the authors: Estimates of nucleated cell counts were drawn from the amplification of reference gene primers. The table came from immunoSEQ multiplex PCR; TCRdb's copy has only in-frame clones and leaves some out. Clonal size and the V and J genes are those of that table, whereas D and trimming came from the DNA. The sample holds roughly 120,000 clones, 76% seen once. Sequencing was carried out using peripheral blood. The source of this sequence is a woman older than 75 with acute or convalescent COVID-19. The rearrangement joins TRBV27 to TRBJ2-1; D not resolved. CDR3 nucleotide sequence: TGTGCCAGCAGTTTTCAGACACTCTACAATGAGCAGTTCTTC. This codes for CASSFQTLYNEQFF.